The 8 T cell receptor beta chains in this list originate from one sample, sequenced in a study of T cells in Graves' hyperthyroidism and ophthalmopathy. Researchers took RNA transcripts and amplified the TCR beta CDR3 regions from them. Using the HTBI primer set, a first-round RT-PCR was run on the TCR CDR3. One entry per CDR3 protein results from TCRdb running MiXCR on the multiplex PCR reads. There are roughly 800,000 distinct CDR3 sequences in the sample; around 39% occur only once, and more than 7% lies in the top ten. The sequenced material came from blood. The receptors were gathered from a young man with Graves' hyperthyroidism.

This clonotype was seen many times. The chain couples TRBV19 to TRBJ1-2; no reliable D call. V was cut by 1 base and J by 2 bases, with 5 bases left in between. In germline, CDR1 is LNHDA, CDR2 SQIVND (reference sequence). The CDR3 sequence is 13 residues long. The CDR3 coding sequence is TGTGCCAGTAGTATAGCGGGCAACTATGGCTACACCTTC. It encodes CASSIAGNYGYTF.

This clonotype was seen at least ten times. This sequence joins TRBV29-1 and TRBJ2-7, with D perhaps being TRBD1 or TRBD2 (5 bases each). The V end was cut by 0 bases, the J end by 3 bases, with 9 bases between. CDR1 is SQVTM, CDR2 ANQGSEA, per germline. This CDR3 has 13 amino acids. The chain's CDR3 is CSVEDRDHYEQYF. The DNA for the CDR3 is TGCAGCGTTGAAGATCGGGACCACTACGAGCAGTACTTC.

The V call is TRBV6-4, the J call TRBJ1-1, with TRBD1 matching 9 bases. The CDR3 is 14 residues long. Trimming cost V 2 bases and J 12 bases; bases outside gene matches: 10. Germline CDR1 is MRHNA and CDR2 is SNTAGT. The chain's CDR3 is CASSDTTGGFGSFF. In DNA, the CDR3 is TGTGCCAGCAGTGACACGACAGGGGGGTTCGGATCTTTCTTT.

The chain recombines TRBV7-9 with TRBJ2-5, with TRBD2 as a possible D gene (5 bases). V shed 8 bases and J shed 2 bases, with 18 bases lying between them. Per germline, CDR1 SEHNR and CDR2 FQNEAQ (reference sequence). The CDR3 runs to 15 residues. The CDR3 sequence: CASGDEDTGQETQYF. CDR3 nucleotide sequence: TGTGCCAGCGGGGATGAAGACACGGGGCAAGAGACCCAGTACTTC.

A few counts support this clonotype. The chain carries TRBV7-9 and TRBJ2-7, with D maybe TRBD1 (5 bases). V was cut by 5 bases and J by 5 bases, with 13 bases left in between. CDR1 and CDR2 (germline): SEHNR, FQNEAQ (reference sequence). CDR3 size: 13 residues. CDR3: CASSPDSVHEQYF. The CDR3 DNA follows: TGTGCCAGCAGCCCTGACAGCGTCCACGAGCAGTACTTC.

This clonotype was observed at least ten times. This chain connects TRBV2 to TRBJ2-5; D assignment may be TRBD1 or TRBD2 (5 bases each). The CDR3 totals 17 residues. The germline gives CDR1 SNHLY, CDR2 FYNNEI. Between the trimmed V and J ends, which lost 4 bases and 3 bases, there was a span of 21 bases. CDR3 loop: CASSAPPGLDTEETQYF. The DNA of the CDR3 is TGTGCCAGCAGTGCCCCACCGGGATTGGACACCGAAGAGACCCAGTACTTC.

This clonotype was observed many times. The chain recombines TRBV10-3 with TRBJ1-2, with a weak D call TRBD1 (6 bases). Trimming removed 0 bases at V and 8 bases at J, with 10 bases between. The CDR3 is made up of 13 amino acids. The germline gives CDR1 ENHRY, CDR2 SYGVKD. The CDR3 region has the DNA TGTGCCATCAGTGAGTCGGGGACACTCGGCTACACCTTC. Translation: CAISESGTLGYTF.

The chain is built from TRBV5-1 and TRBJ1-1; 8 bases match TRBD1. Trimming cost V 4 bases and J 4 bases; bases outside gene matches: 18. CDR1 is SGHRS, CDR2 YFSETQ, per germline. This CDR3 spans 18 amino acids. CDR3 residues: CASSLSWDRLVGGTEAFF. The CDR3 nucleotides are TGCGCCAGCAGCCTTTCCTGGGACAGGTTAGTGGGGGGCACTGAAGCTTTCTTT. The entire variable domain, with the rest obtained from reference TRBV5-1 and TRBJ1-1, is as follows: KAGVTQTPRYLIKTRGQQVTLSCSPISGHRSVSWYQQTPGQGLQFLFEYFSETQRNKGNFPGRFSGRQFSNSRSEMNVSTLELGDSALYLCASSLSWDRLVGGTEAFFGQGTRLTVV.